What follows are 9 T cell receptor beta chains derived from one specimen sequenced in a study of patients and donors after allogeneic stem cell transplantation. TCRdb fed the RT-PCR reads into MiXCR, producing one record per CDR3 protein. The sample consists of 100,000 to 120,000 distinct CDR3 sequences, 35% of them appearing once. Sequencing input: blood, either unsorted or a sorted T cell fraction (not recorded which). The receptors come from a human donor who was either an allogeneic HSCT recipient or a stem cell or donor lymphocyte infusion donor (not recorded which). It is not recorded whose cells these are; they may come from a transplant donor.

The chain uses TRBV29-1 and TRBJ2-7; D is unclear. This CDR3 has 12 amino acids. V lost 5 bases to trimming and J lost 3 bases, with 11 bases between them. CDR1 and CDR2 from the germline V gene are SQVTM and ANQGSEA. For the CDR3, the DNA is TGCAGCGTTTTGTTAAATAGCTACGAGCAGTACTTC. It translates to CSVLLNSYEQYF.

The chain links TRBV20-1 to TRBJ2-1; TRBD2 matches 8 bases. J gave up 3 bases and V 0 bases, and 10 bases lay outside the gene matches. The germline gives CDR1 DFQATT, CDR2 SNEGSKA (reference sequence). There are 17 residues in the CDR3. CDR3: CSARDVGGLAGYNEQFF. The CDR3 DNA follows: TGCAGTGCTAGAGATGTCGGTGGCCTAGCGGGCTACAATGAGCAGTTCTTC.

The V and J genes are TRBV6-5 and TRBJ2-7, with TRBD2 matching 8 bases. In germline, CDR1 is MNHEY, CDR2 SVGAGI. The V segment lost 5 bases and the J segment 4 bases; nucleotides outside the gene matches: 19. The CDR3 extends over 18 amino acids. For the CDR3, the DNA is TGTGCCAGCAGTATCCTGGGCCTTAGCGGGGCCCGCCATTACGAGCAGTACTTC. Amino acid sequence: CASSILGLSGARHYEQYF.

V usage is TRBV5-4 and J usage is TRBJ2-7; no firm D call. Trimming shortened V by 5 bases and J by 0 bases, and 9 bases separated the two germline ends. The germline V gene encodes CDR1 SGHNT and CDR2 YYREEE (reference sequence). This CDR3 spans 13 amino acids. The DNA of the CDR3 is TGTGCCAGCAGTTCTCCGGGCTCCTACGAGCAGTACTTC. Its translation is CASSSPGSYEQYF.

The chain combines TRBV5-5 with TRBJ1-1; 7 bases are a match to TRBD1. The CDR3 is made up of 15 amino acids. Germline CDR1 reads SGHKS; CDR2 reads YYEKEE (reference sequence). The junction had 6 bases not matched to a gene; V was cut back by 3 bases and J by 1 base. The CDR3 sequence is CASSYIGTENTEAFF. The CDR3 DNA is TGTGCCAGCAGCTATATAGGGACAGAGAACACTGAAGCTTTCTTT. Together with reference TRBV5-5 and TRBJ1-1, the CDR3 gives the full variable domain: DAGVTQSPTHLIKTRGQQVTLRCSPISGHKSVSWYQQVLGQGPQFIFQYYEKEERGRGNFPDRFSARQFPNYSSELNVNALLLGDSALYLCASSYIGTENTEAFFGQGTRLTVV.

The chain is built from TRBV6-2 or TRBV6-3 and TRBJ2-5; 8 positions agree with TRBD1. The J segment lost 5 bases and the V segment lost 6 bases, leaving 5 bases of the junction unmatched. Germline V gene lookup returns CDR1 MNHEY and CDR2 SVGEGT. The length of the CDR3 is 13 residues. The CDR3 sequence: CASRRTGTETQYF. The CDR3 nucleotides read TGTGCCAGCAGACGGACAGGGACGGAGACCCAGTACTTC.

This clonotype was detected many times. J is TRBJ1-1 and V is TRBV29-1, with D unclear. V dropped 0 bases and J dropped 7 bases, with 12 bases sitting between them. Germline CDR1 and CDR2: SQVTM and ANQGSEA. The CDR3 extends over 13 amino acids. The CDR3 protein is CSVEEWTAGEAFF. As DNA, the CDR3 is TGCAGCGTTGAAGAGTGGACCGCGGGTGAAGCTTTCTTT.

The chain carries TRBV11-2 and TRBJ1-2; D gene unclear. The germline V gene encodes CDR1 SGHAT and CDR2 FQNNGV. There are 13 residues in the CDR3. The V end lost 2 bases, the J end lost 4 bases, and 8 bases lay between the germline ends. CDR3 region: CASSLFRTYGYTF. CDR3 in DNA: TGTGCCAGCAGCTTATTCAGAACCTATGGCTACACCTTC.

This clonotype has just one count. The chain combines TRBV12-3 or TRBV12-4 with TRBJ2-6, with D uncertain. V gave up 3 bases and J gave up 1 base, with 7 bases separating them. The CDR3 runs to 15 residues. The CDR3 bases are TGTGCCAGCAGTTTCTGGGGTTCTGGGGCCAACGTCCTGACTTTC. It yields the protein CASSFWGSGANVLTF.